Following are 8 T cell receptor beta chains from one sample sequenced in a study of CD8 T cells in Susac syndrome. After extraction with the RNeasy kit, roughly 0.45 to 1 ug of the RNA was reverse transcribed using random hexamers. In TCRdb, the immunoSEQ multiplex PCR reads were re-called with MiXCR into one record per CDR3 protein. The sample records 140,000 or so distinct CDR3 sequences, approximately 95% being singletons. The sequenced sample was CD4+ T cells from PBMCs. Source of these receptors: a human donor with multiple sclerosis.

This clonotype has a single count. V gene TRBV5-1 combines with J gene TRBJ1-2; no definite D call. CDR3 size: 15 residues. The V end lost 0 bases, the J end lost 0 bases, and 9 bases lay between the germline ends. Germline-derived CDR1 and CDR2 are SGHRS and YFSETQ. DNA of the CDR3: TGCGCCAGCAGCTTGGGGGCACCGGCTAACTATGGCTACACCTTC. Translation: CASSLGAPANYGYTF.

The V call is TRBV7-9, the J call TRBJ2-7; D tentatively fits TRBD1 or TRBD2 (5 bases each). Germline V gives CDR1 SEHNR, CDR2 FQNEAQ (reference sequence). Trimming removed 1 base at V and 6 bases at J, with 19 bases between. The CDR3 is 16 amino acids. The CDR3 sequence: CASSLDPGQGTSEQYF. The CDR3 DNA reads TGTGCCAGCAGCTTAGATCCCGGACAAGGGACCTCCGAGCAGTACTTC.

The chain has TRBV20-1 and TRBJ2-3; 14 bases line up with TRBD2. CDR1 and CDR2 (germline): DFQATT, SNEGSKA (reference sequence). V gave up 4 bases and J gave up 6 bases; unmatched junction bases: 15. The CDR3 is 18 residues long. The CDR3 sequence is CSATLLIGTSGRGDTQYF. The CDR3 nucleotides are TGCAGTGCTACTCTCCTTATCGGGACTAGCGGGAGAGGTGATACGCAGTATTTT.

V gene TRBV12-3 or TRBV12-4 combines with J gene TRBJ2-7; D unresolved. The CDR3 has 12 residues. Trimming cost V 3 bases and J 5 bases, with 8 bases left between them. CDR3 loop: CASSFDVHEQYF. Here the CDR3 DNA reads TGTGCCAGCAGTTTTGATGTCCACGAGCAGTACTTC.

The chain uses TRBV2 and TRBJ1-2; D is uncertain. Trimming cost V 5 bases and J 2 bases, with 9 bases left between them. Germline V gives CDR1 SNHLY, CDR2 FYNNEI. There are 13 residues in the CDR3. CDR3 region: CASSLHPNYGYTF. CDR3 coding DNA: TGTGCCAGCAGTCTCCACCCGAACTATGGCTACACCTTC.

The V call is TRBV29-1, the J call TRBJ2-7; TRBD1 is a possible D gene (5 bases). This CDR3 comprises 14 residues. In germline, CDR1 is SQVTM, CDR2 ANQGSEA. Trimming stripped 4 bases from V and 3 bases from J, with 16 bases between. CDR3 region: CSVAPARAIYEQYF. The DNA for the CDR3 is TGCAGCGTTGCCCCGGCCAGGGCCATCTACGAGCAGTACTTC.

This chain joins TRBV7-2 and TRBJ2-1, with D perhaps given as TRBD1 or TRBD2 (5 bases each). This CDR3 comprises 14 residues. The V gene lost 2 bases and the J gene lost 5 bases, with 10 bases spanning the gap. The germline gives CDR1 SGHTA, CDR2 FQGNSA. The CDR3 bases are TGTGCCAGCAGCTTACTCGGGGCGCACAATGAGCAGTTCTTC. Residues: CASSLLGAHNEQFF.

The genes are TRBV2 and TRBJ2-3; D remains ambiguous. The CDR3 runs 8 residues. Trimming pared 5 bases from V and 13 bases from J, leaving 4 bases between. Per germline, CDR1 SNHLY and CDR2 FYNNEI. Here the CDR3 reads CASSPEYF. The CDR3 DNA is TGTGCCAGCAGTCCTGAGTATTTT.